Listed below are T cell receptor beta chains from one sample, sequenced in a study of identifying expanded T cells in peripheral blood. Generated by immunoSEQ multiplex PCR, the TCRdb table keeps only in-frame clones and is missing some. The data show 90,000 to 110,000 clones, 88% seen once. Material: blood. These receptor sequences come from a person aged 18 to 75 in good health. Each CDR3 is given without its conserved first and last residue.

V: TRBV20-1
CDR3: SGTDQETQY

V: TRBV28
CDR3: ASSRTGAYEQY

V: TRBV11-2
CDR3: ASSTGEHGYT

V: TRBV21-1
CDR3: ASEGDSYEQY

V: TRBV5-1
CDR3: ASSLGRNHLWDEQF

V: TRBV27
CDR3: ASSPGGGWVTEAF

V: TRBV7-2
CDR3: ASRSTGYNEQF

V: TRBV18
CDR3: ASSPPPNTEAF

V: TRBV19
CDR3: ASSTGGYEQY

V: TRBV30
CDR3: AWSVTPTGMGEAF

V: TRBV5-5
CDR3: ASSLEAGTYNSPLH

V: TRBV11-2
CDR3: ASSLVRQGETQY

V: TRBV10-3
CDR3: AIHQPGGGPADTQY

V: TRBV18
CDR3: ASSPPSRDEQY

V: TRBV5-1
CDR3: ASSGDIYEQY

V: TRBV18
CDR3: ASSLSSGAYEQY

V: TRBV27
CDR3: ASSLGSPGELF

V: TRBV4-2
CDR3: ASSQEVSYSYEQY

V: TRBV7-2
CDR3: ASSPWAGRREQY

V: TRBV30
CDR3: AWENGLRQPQH

V: TRBV19
CDR3: ASSIDRASYEQY

V: TRBV28
CDR3: ASKVRQYYGYT

V: TRBV6-5
CDR3: ASQPGPNTEAF

V: TRBV7-2
CDR3: ASSPAGADGYT

V: TRBV15
CDR3: ATSRDSIGGAADTQY

V: TRBV11-3
CDR3: ASSYGTANTGELF

V: TRBV10-1
CDR3: ASSSTGRTNEKLF